This T cell receptor beta chain was documented in a study of resident and recirculating memory T cells in vitiligo. On the study more broadly: Samples were epidermis from two lesional and two nonlesional sites, plus PBMCs. Whole samples, not sorted cells, were homogenized and used for genomic DNA extraction. The study's findings and limits: Different lesions suggested infiltration by different T cell clones.

Clones were sequenced by immunoSEQ multiplex PCR, and TCRdb holds only the in-frame ones, with some missing. Of 65,000 to 80,000 clones in the sample, just over 90% are singletons; the top ten hold about 4.8%. With regard to this clone: The antigen is undetermined.

Patients who had received treatment within the previous three months were excluded. Germline CDR1 SGHRS, CDR2 YFSETQ. This CDR3 contains 14 residues. V lost 5 bases and J lost 0, with 8 bases in between. The TCR originated in a male donor with vitiligo. The chain recombines TRBV5-1 with TRBJ2-2; D is uncertain. Sample: blood. CDR3 loop: CASRKRTNTGELFF. The CDR3 nucleotides read TGCGCCAGCAGAAAGCGTACGAACACCGGGGAGCTGTTTTTT.